Below, 5 T cell receptor beta chains from the same sample are listed, as sequenced in a study of PD-1 blockade in classical Hodgkin lymphoma. Brentuximab vedotin exposure varied, and every patient relapsed after autologous stem cell transplantation. Clones were read by immunoSEQ multiplex PCR, and TCRdb kept only the in-frame ones, dropping some. The sample has tens of thousands of clones; approximately 89% are singletons. The specimen was peripheral blood mononuclear cells (PBMCs), collected before the second cycle of nivolumab. Receptor source: a human donor with classical Hodgkin lymphoma.

The chain combines TRBV7-9 with TRBJ2-2; 8 nucleotides agree with TRBD1. The CDR3 length is 15 residues. V lost 4 bases, J lost 6 bases, and 7 bases stayed unmatched. Germline lookup yields CDR1 SEHNR and CDR2 FQNEAQ (reference sequence). The CDR3 DNA is TGTGCCAGCAGCTGGAGGACAGGGAGCTCCGGGGAGCTGTTTTTT. Encoded protein: CASSWRTGSSGELFF.

V gene TRBV15 combines with J gene TRBJ1-5; D unresolved. The germline V gene encodes CDR1 LNHNV and CDR2 YYDKDF (reference sequence). CDR3 length equals 14 residues. V was cut by 0 bases and J by 4 bases, with 7 bases left in between. CDR3 loop: CATSREAENQPQHF. The CDR3 DNA reads TGTGCCACCAGCAGAGAGGCAGAGAATCAGCCCCAGCATTTT.

The gene calls are TRBV27 and TRBJ2-7; D remains unclear. The germline CDR1 and CDR2 sequences are MNHEY and SMNVEV (reference sequence). The CDR3 runs 13 residues. Deletions cut 3 bases from V and 1 base from J, with 7 bases between. CDR3 bases: TGTGCCAGCAGTTTTCAGAATTCCTACGAGCAGTACTTC. Translation gives CASSFQNSYEQYF.

V gene TRBV14 combines with J gene TRBJ1-6; D gene uncertain. Deletions cut 2 bases from V and 9 bases from J, with 14 bases between. This CDR3 spans 15 amino acids. Germline V gene lookup returns CDR1 SGHDN and CDR2 FVKESK. The CDR3 bases are TGTGCCAGCAGCCAATTAAGGCAGAGTGGTTCACCCCTCCACTTT. Translation gives CASSQLRQSGSPLHF. Full variable domain (remainder filled in from reference TRBV14 and TRBJ1-6): EAGVTQFPSHSVIEKGQTVTLRCDPISGHDNLYWYRRVMGKEIKFLLHFVKESKQDESGMPNNRFLAERTGGTYSTLKVQPAELEDSGVYFCASSQLRQSGSPLHFGNGTRLTVT.

This clone was counted between two and nine times. The V and J genes are TRBV5-1 and TRBJ2-5; D is unclear. CDR3 length: 13 amino acids. Between the trimmed V and J ends, which lost 4 bases and 3 bases, there was a span of 10 bases. CDR1 SGHRS and CDR2 YFSETQ come from the germline V gene. The CDR3 loop reads CASSLRPKETQYF. The CDR3 nucleotides are TGCGCCAGCAGCCTGAGACCCAAAGAGACCCAGTACTTC.